The subject of this entry is one TCR beta chain. Its target is not known. The sample originates from a study of T cells in Graves' hyperthyroidism and ophthalmopathy. On the study more broadly: Peripheral blood sampling occurred at initial diagnosis, before any treatment.

It was uncontrolled infection, other autoimmune disease, pregnancy or lactation that excluded patients. Diagnostic assessment was based on clinical symptoms, serum thyroxine and TRAb, thyroid ultrasound and orbital computed tomography. There were TCR beta CDR3 regions amplified from RNA transcripts. The HTBI primer set drove a first-round RT-PCR of the TCR CDR3. TCRdb redid the calling of the multiplex PCR reads with MiXCR, one entry per CDR3 protein. The table includes hundreds of thousands of distinct CDR3 sequences, 11% to 15% detected once. Germline CDR1 is SGHDT and CDR2 is YYEEEE. This CDR3 contains 15 residues. V lost 4 bases and J lost 7, with 15 bases in between. General observations from the study: A model built on 13 V-J features separated ophthalmopathy from stable hyperthyroidism.

The chain recombines TRBV5-6 with TRBJ1-6; TRBD1 is a possible D gene (5 bases). The TCR was taken from a woman under 30 with Graves' hyperthyroidism. Sequencing input: blood. CDR3 DNA sequence: TGTGCCAGCAGCCCCCGACCCGGGGGGAATTCACCCCTCCACTTT. It codes for CASSPRPGGNSPLHF.